This T cell receptor (beta chain) derives from a study of blood T cell repertoires in COVID-19. On the study more broadly: In each case, the material was cDNA or gDNA derived from T cells, B-cell-depleted T cells, or PBMCs.

Cohort placement rested on clinical history that participants reported themselves. Profiled with immunoSEQ multiplex PCR; TCRdb holds only in-frame clones, not every one. The table lists around 250,000 clones, roughly 84% of them singletons. The CDR3 extends over 15 amino acids. The germline gives CDR1 SGHRS, CDR2 YFSETQ. V dropped 4 bases and J dropped 6; count of bases not matched to a gene: 5. V gene TRBV5-1 combines with J gene TRBJ1-6, with 9 positions matching TRBD1. The clonotype was recovered from a woman aged 50 to 65 who had been exposed to COVID-19. Sequenced input: PBMCs or T cells enriched from blood (not recorded which). Written as DNA, the CDR3 is TGCGCCAGCAGCCCGGGACAGGGAGGTAATTCACCCCTCCACTTT. Residues: CASSPGQGGNSPLHF.